This T cell receptor beta chain was profiled in a study of T cell responses to AZD1222 COVID-19 vaccine. Regarding this clone: Its antigen is unknown. This sample also contains other DNA sequences that code for the same CDR3.

Per the germline V gene, CDR1 is MGHDK and CDR2 is SYGVNS. V was cut by 3 bases and J by 3 bases, with 3 bases left in between. This CDR3 is 11 amino acids long. Study observations and caveats: Repertoire samples came only from after the peak T cell response.

Only in-frame clones appear in the TCRdb table, and some are missing; sequencing was by immunoSEQ multiplex PCR. The sample lists roughly 150,000 clones, 85% to 95% seen once, with around 1.5% in the top ten. The clonotype comes from an adult who received the AZD1222 COVID-19 vaccine. The material was peripheral blood, obtained 28 days after the second AZD1222 dose. This chain uses TRBV25-1 with TRBJ2-7; D not resolved. The CDR3 region is CASSEGYEQYF. The DNA of the CDR3 is TGTGCCAGCAGTGAGGGCTACGAGCAGTACTTC.